The text below deals with one TCR beta chain. What antigen it recognizes has not been identified. No much larger clonotype is one base removed from it; base qualities were not supplied. The CDR3 holds 14 amino acids from the cysteine to the phenylalanine. The only DNA kept is the CDR3, 42 bases in frame from the first base. CDR1 and CDR2, looked up from the germline V gene, are SGHRS and YFSETQ. For this chain, trimming is 3 bases at the V end and 7 bases at the J end, and the number of junction bases without a gene match is 6. The sample originates from a study of OX40 agonist ivuxolimab in advanced cancers. Background for the entire study: Ivuxolimab was a fully human IgG2 agonistic monoclonal antibody targeting the costimulatory receptor OX40 (CD134). Intravenous ivuxolimab was administered to patients every 2 weeks at six dose levels: 0.01, 0.1, 0.3, 1.5, 3 and 10 mg/kg. Of the roughly 53 patients in dose escalation, about 20 had hepatocellular carcinoma, some 15 had melanoma, 9 had renal cell carcinoma and 9 had head and neck cancer. A male proportion of around 81% and a mean age of around 60 years, ranging from 23 to 79, were recorded for the dose-escalation cohort. Patients were allowed to have had prior anti-PD-1, anti-PD-L1 or anti-CTLA-4 therapy, and around 43% of the dose-escalation patients had been treated with checkpoint inhibitors. Partial responses occurred in three dose-escalation patients, of whom one had hepatocellular carcinoma and two had cutaneous melanoma. Peripheral TCRbeta sequencing aimed to test whether ivuxolimab altered TCR sequence diversity and caused clonal T-cell expansion. The monotherapy dose-escalation portion (N ≈ 52 patients) of the phase I ivuxolimab trial is reported in the paper. What the authors observed across the whole study: In partial responders in the 0.1-3.0 mg/kg groups, normalized peripheral clonal expansion was found to be among the lowest, especially among CD8+ T cells. On average, CD8+ T cells showed more expanded clones than CD4+ T cells after ivuxolimab. At doses of 0.1 to 3.0 mg/kg, clonal expansion of both CD4+ and CD8+ T cells in blood was seen between baseline and week 6. Low levels of normalized T-cell clonal expansion were also seen in some patients who did not respond. The antigen specificity of the clonally expanded peripheral T cells was not determined.

Genomic DNA was isolated from the sorted cells so that the TCRbeta CDR3 region could be sequenced. The immunoSEQ Assay was used to sequence the TCRbeta CDR3 regions. Entries here come from immuneACCESS through TCRdb and include only in-frame sequences with V and J called. Some clones fail to appear in such tables; in the studies checked, an unresolved V gene covers under half of the shortfall, and the cause of the remainder is unknown. The table for this sample lists about 150,000 clones; 90% to 95% of them were counted only once. The ten largest account for around 0.28% of the sample. Patients with a history of autoimmune disease or receiving systemic immunosuppression were excluded from the trial. Peripheral blood for TCR sequencing was drawn from every dose cohort at baseline, at cycle 4 day 1 and at cycle 7 day 1. The samples were taken from a phase I, first-in-human, multicenter, open-label dose-escalation trial of ivuxolimab. The trial enrolled adults with locally advanced or metastatic head and neck squamous cell, hepatocellular, melanoma or renal cell carcinoma. Before TCR sequencing, CD4+ T cells and CD8+ T cells from peripheral blood were sorted into separate populations.

The specimen comprised CD4+ or CD8+ T cells sorted from blood, sampled in a trial of the OX40 agonist ivuxolimab. The V and J segments used are TRBV5-1 and TRBJ1-4, with 7 bases in between that match TRBD1. This clonotype originated in an adult with an advanced solid tumor such as melanoma, head and neck, liver or kidney cancer. The base sequence is TGCGCCAGCAGCTACGAGGGGGCGGCTGAAAAACTGTTTTTT. It is translated as CASSYEGAAEKLFF.